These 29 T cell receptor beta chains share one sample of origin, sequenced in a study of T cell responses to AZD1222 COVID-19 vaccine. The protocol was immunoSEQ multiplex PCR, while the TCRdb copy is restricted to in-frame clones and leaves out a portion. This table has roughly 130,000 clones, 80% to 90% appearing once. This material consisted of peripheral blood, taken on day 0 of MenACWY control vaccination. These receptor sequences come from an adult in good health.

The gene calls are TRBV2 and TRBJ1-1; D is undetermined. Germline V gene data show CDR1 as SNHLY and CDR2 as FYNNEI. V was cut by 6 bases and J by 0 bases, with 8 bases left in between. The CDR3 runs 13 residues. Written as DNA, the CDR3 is TGTGCCAGCAGCCTTAAGATGAACACTGAAGCTTTCTTT. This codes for CASSLKMNTEAFF.

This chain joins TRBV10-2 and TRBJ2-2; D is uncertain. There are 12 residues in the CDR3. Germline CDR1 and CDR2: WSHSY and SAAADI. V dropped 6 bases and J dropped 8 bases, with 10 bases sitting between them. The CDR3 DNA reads TGCGCCAGCAGGGGAACCGGGGGGGAGCTGTTTTTT. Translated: CASRGTGGELFF.

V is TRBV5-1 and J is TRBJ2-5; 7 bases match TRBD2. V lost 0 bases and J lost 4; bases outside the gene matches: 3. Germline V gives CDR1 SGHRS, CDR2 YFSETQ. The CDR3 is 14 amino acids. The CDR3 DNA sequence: TGCGCCAGCAGCTTGGGTGGGAGGGGAGAGACCCAGTACTTC. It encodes CASSLGGRGETQYF.

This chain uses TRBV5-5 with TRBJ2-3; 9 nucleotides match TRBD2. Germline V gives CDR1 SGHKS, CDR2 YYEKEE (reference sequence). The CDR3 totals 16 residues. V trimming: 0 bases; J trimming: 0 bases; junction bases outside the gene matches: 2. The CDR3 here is CASSLALAGSTDTQYF. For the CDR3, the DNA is TGTGCCAGCAGCTTGGCGCTAGCGGGGAGCACAGATACGCAGTATTTT.

CDR3 DNA sequence: TGTGCCAGTAGTCTGGCAGACTCTAACTATGGCTACACCTTC. Protein sequence: CASSLADSNYGYTF. V is TRBV19 and J is TRBJ1-2; D unclear. This CDR3 comprises 14 residues. With 5 bases removed from V and 0 bases from J, the gap between germline ends came to 10 bases. CDR1 LNHDA and CDR2 SQIVND come from the germline V gene (reference sequence).

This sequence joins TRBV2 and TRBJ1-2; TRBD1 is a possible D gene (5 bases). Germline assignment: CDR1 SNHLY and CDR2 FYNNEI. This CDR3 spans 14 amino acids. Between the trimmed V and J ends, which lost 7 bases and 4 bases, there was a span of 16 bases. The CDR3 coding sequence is TGTGCCAGCACCCCCGGGGGGGGGATCTATGGCTACACCTTC. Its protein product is CASTPGGGIYGYTF.

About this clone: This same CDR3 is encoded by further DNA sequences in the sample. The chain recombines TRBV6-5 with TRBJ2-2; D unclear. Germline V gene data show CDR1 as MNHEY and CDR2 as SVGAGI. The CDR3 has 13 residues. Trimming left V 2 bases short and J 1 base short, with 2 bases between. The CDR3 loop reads CASSYQNTGELFF. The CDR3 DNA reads TGTGCCAGCAGTTACCAGAACACCGGGGAGCTGTTTTTT.

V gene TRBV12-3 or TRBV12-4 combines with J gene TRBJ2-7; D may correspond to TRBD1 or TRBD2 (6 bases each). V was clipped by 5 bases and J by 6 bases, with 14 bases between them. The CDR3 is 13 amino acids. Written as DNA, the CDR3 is TGTGCCAGCAGTCCCGGACAGCGGGCCGAGCAGTACTTC. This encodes CASSPGQRAEQYF.

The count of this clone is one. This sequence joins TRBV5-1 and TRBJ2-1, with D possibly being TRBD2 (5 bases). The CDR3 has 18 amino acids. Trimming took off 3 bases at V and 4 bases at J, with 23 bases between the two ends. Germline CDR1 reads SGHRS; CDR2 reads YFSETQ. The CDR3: CASSYDKSGGPIYNEQFF. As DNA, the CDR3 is TGCGCCAGCAGCTACGATAAAAGCGGAGGCCCCATATACAATGAGCAGTTCTTC.

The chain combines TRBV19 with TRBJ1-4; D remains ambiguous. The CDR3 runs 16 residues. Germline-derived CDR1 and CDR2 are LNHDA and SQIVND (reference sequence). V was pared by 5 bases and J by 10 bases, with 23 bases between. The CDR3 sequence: CASSQPLLPARGKLFF. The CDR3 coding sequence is TGTGCCAGTAGTCAACCCCTTCTTCCGGCGCGCGGAAAACTGTTTTTT. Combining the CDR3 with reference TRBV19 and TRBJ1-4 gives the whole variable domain DGGITQSPKYLFRKEGQNVTLSCEQNLNHDAMYWYRQDPGQGLRLIYYSQIVNDFQKGDIAEGYSVSREKKESFPLTVTSAQKNPTAFYLCASSQPLLPARGKLFFGSGTQLSVL.

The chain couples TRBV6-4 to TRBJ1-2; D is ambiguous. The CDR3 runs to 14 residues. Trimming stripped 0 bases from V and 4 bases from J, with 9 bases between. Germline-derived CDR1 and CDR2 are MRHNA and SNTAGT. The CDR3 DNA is TGTGCCAGCAGTGACTCCCGGGAGGGCTATGGCTACACCTTC. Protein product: CASSDSREGYGYTF.

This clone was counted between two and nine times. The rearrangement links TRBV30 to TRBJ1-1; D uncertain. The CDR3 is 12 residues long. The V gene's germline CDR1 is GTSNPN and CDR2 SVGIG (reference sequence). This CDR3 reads CAHRLLPLEAFF. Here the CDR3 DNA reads TGTGCGCACCGGCTCTTACCCTTAGAAGCTTTCTTT.

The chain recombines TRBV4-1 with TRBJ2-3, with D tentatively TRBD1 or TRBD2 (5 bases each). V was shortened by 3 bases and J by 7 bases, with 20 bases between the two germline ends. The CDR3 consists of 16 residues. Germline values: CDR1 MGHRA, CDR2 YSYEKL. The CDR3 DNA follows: TGCGCCAGCAGCCAGTTGGGGCTAGCCTTGGGGAATACGCAGTATTTT. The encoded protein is CASSQLGLALGNTQYF.

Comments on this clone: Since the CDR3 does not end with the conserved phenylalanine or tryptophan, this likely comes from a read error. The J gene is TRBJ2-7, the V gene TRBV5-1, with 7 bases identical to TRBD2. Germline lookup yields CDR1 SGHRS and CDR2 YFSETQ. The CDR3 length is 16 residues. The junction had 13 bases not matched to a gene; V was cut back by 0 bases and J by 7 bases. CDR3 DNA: TGCGCCAGCAGCTTGGTTTCGACTAGCCGTACGGGAGAGCAGTACCTC. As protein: CASSLVSTSRTGEQYL.

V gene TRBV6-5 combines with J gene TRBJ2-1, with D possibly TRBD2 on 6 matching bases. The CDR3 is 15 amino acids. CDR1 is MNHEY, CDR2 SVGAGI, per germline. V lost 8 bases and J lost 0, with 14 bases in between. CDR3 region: CASSSGTSSYNEQFF. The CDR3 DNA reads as TGTGCCAGCTCGTCCGGGACTTCCTCCTACAATGAGCAGTTCTTC.

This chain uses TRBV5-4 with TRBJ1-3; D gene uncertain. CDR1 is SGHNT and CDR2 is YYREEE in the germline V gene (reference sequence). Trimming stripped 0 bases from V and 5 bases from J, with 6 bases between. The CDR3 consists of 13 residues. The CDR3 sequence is CASSLGGRNTIYF. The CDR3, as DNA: TGTGCCAGCAGCTTGGGGGGAAGAAACACCATATATTTT.

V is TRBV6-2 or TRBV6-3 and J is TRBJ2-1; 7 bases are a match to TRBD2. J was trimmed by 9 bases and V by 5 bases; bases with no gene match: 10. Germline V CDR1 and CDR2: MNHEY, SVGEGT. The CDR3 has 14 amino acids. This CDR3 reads CASSHGLGWSEQFF. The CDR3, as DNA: TGTGCCAGCAGTCACGGACTAGGGTGGAGTGAGCAGTTCTTC.

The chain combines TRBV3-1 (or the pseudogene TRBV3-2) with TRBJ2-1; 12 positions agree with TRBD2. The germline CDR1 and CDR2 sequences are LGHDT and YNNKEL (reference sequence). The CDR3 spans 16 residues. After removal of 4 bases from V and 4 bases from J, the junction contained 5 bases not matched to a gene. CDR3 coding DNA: TGTGCCAGCAGCCGTTCGGGACTAGCGGGTTACAATGAGCAGTTCTTC. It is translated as CASSRSGLAGYNEQFF.

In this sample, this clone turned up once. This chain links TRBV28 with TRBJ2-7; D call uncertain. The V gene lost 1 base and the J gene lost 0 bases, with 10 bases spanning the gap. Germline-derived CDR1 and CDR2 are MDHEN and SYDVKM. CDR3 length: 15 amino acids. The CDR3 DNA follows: TGTGCCAGCAGTTTATTAAAGGGCAACTCCTACGAGCAGTACTTC. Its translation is CASSLLKGNSYEQYF.

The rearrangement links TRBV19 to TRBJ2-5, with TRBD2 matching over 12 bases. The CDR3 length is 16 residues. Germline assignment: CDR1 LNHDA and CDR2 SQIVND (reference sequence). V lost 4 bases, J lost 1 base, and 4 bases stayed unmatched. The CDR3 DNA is TGTGCCAGTAGTAAACTAGCGGGAGGACTCCAAGAGACCCAGTACTTC. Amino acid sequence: CASSKLAGGLQETQYF. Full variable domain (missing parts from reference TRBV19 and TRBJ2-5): DGGITQSPKYLFRKEGQNVTLSCEQNLNHDAMYWYRQDPGQGLRLIYYSQIVNDFQKGDIAEGYSVSREKKESFPLTVTSAQKNPTAFYLCASSKLAGGLQETQYFGPGTRLLVL.

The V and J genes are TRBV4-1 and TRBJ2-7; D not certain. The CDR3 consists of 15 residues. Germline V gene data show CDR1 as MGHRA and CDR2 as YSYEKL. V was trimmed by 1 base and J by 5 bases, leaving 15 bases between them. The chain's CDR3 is CASSQGLAILDEQYF. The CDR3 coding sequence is TGCGCCAGCAGCCAAGGCCTGGCTATTCTGGACGAGCAGTACTTC.

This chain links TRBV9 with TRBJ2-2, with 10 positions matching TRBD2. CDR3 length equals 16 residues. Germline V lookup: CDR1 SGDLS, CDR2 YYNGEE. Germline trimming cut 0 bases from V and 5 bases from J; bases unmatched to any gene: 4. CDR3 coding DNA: TGTGCCAGCAGCGTAGTGGCTAGCGGGAGAACCGGGGAGCTGTTTTTT. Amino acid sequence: CASSVVASGRTGELFF.

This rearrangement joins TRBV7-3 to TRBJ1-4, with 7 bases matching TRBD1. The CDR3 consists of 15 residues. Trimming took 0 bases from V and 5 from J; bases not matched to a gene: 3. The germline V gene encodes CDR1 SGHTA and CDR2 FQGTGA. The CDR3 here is CASSLTGQPNEKLFF. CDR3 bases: TGTGCCAGCAGCTTAACGGGACAGCCGAATGAAAAACTGTTTTTT.

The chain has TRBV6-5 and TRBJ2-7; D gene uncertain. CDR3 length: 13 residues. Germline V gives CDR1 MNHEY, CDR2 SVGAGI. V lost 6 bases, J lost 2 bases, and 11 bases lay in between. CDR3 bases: TGTGCCAGCAGGCGACTGATAGCCTACGAGCAGTACTTC. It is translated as CASRRLIAYEQYF.

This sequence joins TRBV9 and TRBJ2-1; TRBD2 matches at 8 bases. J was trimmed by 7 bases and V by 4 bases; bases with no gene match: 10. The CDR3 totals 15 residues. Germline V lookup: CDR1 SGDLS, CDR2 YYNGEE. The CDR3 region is CASSSRTSFKNEQFF. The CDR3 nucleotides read TGTGCCAGCAGCTCGCGGACTAGCTTTAAAAATGAGCAGTTCTTC.

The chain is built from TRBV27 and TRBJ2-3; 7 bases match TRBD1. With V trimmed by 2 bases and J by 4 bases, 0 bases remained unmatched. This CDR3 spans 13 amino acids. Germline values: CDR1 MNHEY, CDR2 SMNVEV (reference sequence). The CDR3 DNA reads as TGTGCCAGCAGTTTACAGGGGGCAGATACGCAGTATTTT. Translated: CASSLQGADTQYF.

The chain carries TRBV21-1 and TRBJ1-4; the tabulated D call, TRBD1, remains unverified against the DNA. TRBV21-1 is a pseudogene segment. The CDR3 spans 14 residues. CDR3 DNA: TGTGCCAGCAGGACAGGGGAACTCCCCGAAAAACTGTTTTTT. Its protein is CASRTGELPEKLFF.

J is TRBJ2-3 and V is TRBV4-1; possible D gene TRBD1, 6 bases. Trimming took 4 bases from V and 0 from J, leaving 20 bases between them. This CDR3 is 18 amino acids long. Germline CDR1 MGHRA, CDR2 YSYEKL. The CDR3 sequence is CASSPLGLAQGSTDTQYF. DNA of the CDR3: TGCGCCAGCAGCCCATTGGGGCTGGCACAGGGAAGCACAGATACGCAGTATTTT.

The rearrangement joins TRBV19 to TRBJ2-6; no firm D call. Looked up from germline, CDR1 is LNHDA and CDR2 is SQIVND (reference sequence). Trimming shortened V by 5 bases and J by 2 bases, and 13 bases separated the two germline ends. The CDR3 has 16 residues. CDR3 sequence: CASSPSGRAGANVLTF. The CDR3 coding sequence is TGTGCCAGTAGTCCCTCCGGGCGAGCTGGGGCCAACGTCCTGACTTTC.